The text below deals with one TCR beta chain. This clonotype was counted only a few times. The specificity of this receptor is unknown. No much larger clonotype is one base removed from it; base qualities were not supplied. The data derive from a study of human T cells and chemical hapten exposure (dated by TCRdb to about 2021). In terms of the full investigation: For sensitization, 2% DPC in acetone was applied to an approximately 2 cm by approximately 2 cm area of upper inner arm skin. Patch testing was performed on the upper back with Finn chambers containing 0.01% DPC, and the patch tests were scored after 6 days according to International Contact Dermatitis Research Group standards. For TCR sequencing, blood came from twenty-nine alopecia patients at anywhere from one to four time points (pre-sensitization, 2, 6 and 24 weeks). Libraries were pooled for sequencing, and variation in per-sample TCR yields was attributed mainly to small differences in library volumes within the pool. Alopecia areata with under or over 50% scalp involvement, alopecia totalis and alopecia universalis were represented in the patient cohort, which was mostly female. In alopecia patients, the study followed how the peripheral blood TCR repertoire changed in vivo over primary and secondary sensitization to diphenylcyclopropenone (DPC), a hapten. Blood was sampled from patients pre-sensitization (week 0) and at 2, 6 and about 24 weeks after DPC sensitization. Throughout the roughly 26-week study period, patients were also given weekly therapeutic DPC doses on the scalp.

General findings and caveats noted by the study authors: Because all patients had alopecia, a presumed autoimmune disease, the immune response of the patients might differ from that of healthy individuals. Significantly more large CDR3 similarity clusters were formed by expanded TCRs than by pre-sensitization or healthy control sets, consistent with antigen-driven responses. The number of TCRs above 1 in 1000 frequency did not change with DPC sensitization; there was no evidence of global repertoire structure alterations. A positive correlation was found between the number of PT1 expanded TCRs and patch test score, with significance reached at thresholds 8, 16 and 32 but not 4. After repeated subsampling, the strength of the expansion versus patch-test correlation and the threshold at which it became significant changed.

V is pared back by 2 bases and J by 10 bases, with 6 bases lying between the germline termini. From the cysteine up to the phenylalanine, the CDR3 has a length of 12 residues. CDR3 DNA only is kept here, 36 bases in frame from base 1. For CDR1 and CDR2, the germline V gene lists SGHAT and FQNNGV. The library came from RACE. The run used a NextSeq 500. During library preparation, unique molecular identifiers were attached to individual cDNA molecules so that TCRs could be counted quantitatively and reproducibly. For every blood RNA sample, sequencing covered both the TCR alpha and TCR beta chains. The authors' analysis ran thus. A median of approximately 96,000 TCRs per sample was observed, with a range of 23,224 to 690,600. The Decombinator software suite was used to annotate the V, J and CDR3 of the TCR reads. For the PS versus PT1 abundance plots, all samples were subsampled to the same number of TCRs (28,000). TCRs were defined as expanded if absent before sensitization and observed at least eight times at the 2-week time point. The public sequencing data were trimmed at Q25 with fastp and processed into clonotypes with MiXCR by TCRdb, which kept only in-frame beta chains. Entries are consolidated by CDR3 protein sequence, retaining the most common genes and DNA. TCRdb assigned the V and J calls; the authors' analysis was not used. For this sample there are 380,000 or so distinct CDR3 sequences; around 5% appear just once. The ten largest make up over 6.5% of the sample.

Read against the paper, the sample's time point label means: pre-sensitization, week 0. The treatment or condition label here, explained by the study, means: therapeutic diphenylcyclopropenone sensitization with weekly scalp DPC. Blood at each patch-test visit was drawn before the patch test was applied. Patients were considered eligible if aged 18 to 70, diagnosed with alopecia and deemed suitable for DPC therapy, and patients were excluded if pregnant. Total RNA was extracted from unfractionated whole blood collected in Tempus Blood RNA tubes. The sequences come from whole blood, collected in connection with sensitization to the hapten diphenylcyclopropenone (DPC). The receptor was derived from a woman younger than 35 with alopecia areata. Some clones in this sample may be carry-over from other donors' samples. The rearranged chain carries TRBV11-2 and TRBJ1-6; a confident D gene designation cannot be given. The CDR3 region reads CASSLFGSPLHF. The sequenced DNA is TGTGCCAGCAGCTTATTTGGCTCACCCCTCCACTTT.